These T cell receptor beta chains were read from a single sample in a study of Tregs in tolerant kidney transplant recipients. Libraries were prepared by immunoSEQ multiplex PCR; TCRdb keeps only in-frame clonotypes and omits some of them. The table shows tens of thousands of clones, with 95% to 98% occurring only once. Specimen: Tregs from blood, collected before the transplant. Receptors originate from a human donor who received a combined kidney and bone marrow transplant. The CDR3 runs from the conserved cysteine through the conserved F or W. Fields, in order: D gene, CDR3 length, clone size, V gene, J gene, CDR3 protein, CDR3 DNA. D genes are given only for firm matches. Expanded clones are given a class, and other clones once, few, many or no size at all.

>TRBD1|13|-|TRBV28|TRBJ2-7
CAGGTGQTYEQYF
TGTGCCGGCGGAACGGGACAGACCTACGAGCAGTACTTC
>-|17|-|TRBV19|TRBJ1-5
CASSMLTSRASNQPQHF
TGTGCCAGTAGTATGTTGACCAGCAGGGCGAGCAATCAGCCCCAGCATTTT
>TRBD1|17|-|TRBV18|TRBJ2-3
CASSPTPGTGSTDTQYF
TGTGCCAGCTCACCAACCCCCGGGACAGGGAGTACAGATACGCAGTATTTT
>-|14|-|TRBV7-3|TRBJ2-1
CASSSSRGTSEQFF
TGTGCCAGCAGCTCCTCTAGGGGGACGAGTGAGCAGTTCTTC
>TRBD1|14|-|TRBV5-1|TRBJ2-2
CASSSTGIGGELFF
TGCGCCAGCAGCTCGACAGGGATAGGCGGGGAGCTGTTTTTT
>-|14|-|TRBV5-6|TRBJ2-7
CASSLAGAPYEQYF
TGTGCCAGCAGCTTGGCAGGGGCTCCCTACGAGCAGTACTTC
>-|14|-|TRBV5-1|TRBJ1-2
CASSLGFGGDGYTF
TGCGCCAGCAGCTTGGGCTTCGGGGGTGATGGCTACACCTTC
>TRBD1|15|-|TRBV5-6|TRBJ1-5
CASSWTGTGNQPQHF
TGTGCCAGCAGCTGGACCGGGACAGGCAATCAGCCCCAGCATTTT
>-|14|once|TRBV14|TRBJ2-1
CASSQELVLAEQFF
TGTGCCAGCAGCCAAGAACTCGTACTTGCCGAGCAGTTCTTC
>-|13|-|TRBV2|TRBJ2-1
CASSDGARYEQFF
TGTGCCAGCAGTGATGGGGCTAGGTATGAGCAGTTCTTC
>-|16|-|TRBV27|TRBJ1-2
CASSLSGQTGNYGYTF
TGTGCCAGCAGTTTATCGGGCCAAACAGGGAACTATGGCTACACCTTC
>-|13|-|TRBV4-3|TRBJ1-1
CASSQIQGSEAFF
TGCGCCAGCAGCCAAATCCAGGGGTCTGAAGCTTTCTTT
>TRBD1|13|-|TRBV30|TRBJ2-2
CAWMGQGHGELFF
TGTGCCTGGATGGGACAGGGGCACGGGGAGCTGTTTTTT
>-|17|once|TRBV4-3|TRBJ1-4
CASSQDFVWGRREKLFF
TGCGCCAGCAGCCAAGACTTCGTCTGGGGGCGGAGGGAAAAACTGTTTTTT
>-|15|-|TRBV10-3|TRBJ2-7
CAISEASGHTYEQYF
TGTGCCATCAGTGAGGCTAGTGGACACACCTACGAGCAGTACTTC
>-|12|-|TRBV25-1|TRBJ1-2
CASSGAGVGYTF
TGTGCCAGCAGTGGGGCAGGGGTAGGCTACACCTTC
>TRBD1|15|-|TRBV19|TRBJ1-2
CATRRDRDPLNGYTF
TGTGCCACCCGCCGGGACAGGGATCCCTTGAATGGCTACACCTTC
>TRBD2|15|-|TRBV18|TRBJ2-7
CASSPRALAGSEQYF
TGTGCCAGCTCACCAAGGGCGCTAGCGGGATCCGAGCAGTACTTC
>TRBD1|14|-|TRBV6-5|TRBJ2-7
CASSADRGRNEQYF
TGTGCCAGCAGTGCCGACAGGGGGCGGAACGAGCAGTACTTC
>TRBD1|13|-|TRBV29-1|TRBJ2-7
CSVSGTGPYEQYF
TGCAGCGTTTCCGGGACAGGGCCTTACGAGCAGTACTTC
>TRBD1|11|-|TRBV10-2|TRBJ1-2
CAGTGGGGYTF
TGCGCCGGAACAGGGGGCGGAGGCTACACCTTC
>-|14|-|TRBV11-3|TRBJ2-1
CASSEGQGNNEQFF
TGTGCCAGCAGCGAGGGACAAGGTAACAATGAGCAGTTCTTC
>TRBD2|16|-|TRBV5-1|TRBJ2-2
CASSLTSGRAIGELFF
TGCGCCAGCAGCTTGACTAGCGGGAGGGCAATCGGGGAGCTGTTTTTT
>-|12|-|TRBV7-2|TRBJ2-3
CASSPRADTQYF
TGTGCCAGCAGCCCGCGGGCCGATACGCAGTATTTT
>-|12|once|TRBV29-1|TRBJ2-5
CSVDGVGGPGNF
TGCAGCGTTGATGGGGTAGGCGGCCCCGGGAACTTC
>-|12|-|TRBV6-6|TRBJ2-5
CASSSPGGTQYF
TGTGCCAGCAGTTCCCCCGGGGGGACCCAGTACTTC
>-|14|-|TRBV18|TRBJ2-1
CASSPPIRNNEQFF
TGTGCCAGCTCACCACCGATCAGGAACAATGAGCAGTTCTTC
>TRBD2|16|-|TRBV4-1|TRBJ2-2
CASSQVSAGDTGELFF
TGCGCCAGCAGCCAAGTCTCAGCGGGAGACACCGGGGAGCTGTTTTTT
>TRBD1|15|-|TRBV6-6|TRBJ1-5
CASSYWTGGDQPQHF
TGTGCCAGCAGTTACTGGACAGGGGGAGATCAGCCCCAGCATTTT
>TRBD2|15|-|TRBV2|TRBJ2-3
CASNWGGSTRDTQYF
TGTGCCTCGAACTGGGGGGGGTCCACTAGGGATACGCAGTATTTT
>-|15|-|TRBV5-1|TRBJ2-2
CASSLGWGRHGELFF
TGCGCCAGCAGCTTGGGCTGGGGCCGGCACGGGGAGCTGTTTTTT
>-|12|-|TRBV4-3|TRBJ1-3
CASSQDRNTIYF
TGCGCCAGCAGCCAAGACCGGAACACCATATATTTT
>TRBD1|13|-|TRBV7-2|TRBJ1-1
CASSLTGGTEAFF
TGTGCCAGCAGCTTGACAGGGGGCACTGAAGCTTTCTTT
>TRBD2|17|-|TRBV15|TRBJ2-5
CATSRVLGLAVAETQYF
TGTGCCACCAGCAGAGTCCTAGGACTAGCGGTGGCAGAGACCCAGTACTTC
>-|15|-|TRBV28|TRBJ1-2
CASTPWAGPNYGYTF
TGTGCCAGCACCCCCTGGGCAGGGCCTAACTATGGCTACACCTTC
>-|12|-|TRBV19|TRBJ1-6
CASSMLASPLHF
TGTGCCAGTAGTATGCTAGCTTCACCCCTCCACTTT
>-|15|-|TRBV11-2|TRBJ1-1
CASNPGQTMNTEAFF
TGTGCCAGCAATCCGGGACAAACCATGAACACTGAAGCTTTCTTT
>TRBD1|14|-|TRBV5-1|TRBJ2-3
CASSPRQGADTQYF
TGCGCCAGCAGCCCGAGACAGGGGGCAGATACGCAGTATTTT
>-|15|-|TRBV9|TRBJ1-2
CASSPPAERREGYTF
TGTGCCAGCAGCCCCCCGGCGGAGAGGAGAGAGGGCTACACCTTC
>-|14|-|TRBV2|TRBJ2-7
CASSESRTIREQYF
TGTGCCAGCAGTGAATCCAGGACTATTCGCGAGCAGTACTTC
>TRBD2|16|-|TRBV5-1|TRBJ2-7
CASSSATSGRGYEQYF
TGCGCCAGCAGCTCCGCTACGAGCGGGAGAGGCTACGAGCAGTACTTC
>-|13|-|TRBV7-2|TRBJ2-1
CASSPRGLPLQFF
TGTGCCAGCAGCCCGAGGGGGTTGCCATTACAGTTCTTC
>-|15|-|TRBV5-4|TRBJ2-2
CASSLLGPNTGELFF
TGTGCCAGCAGCTTGCTGGGGCCGAACACCGGGGAGCTGTTTTTT
>TRBD1|14|-|TRBV18|TRBJ1-2
CASSPVAGGHGYTF
TGTGCCAGCTCACCCGTAGCAGGGGGTCATGGCTACACCTTC
>-|16|-|TRBV11-3|TRBJ2-7
CASSLEAGVFPYEQYF
TGTGCCAGCAGCTTAGAGGCAGGGGTGTTCCCCTACGAGCAGTACTTC
>TRBD2|15|-|TRBV5-1|TRBJ2-3
CASSFSGRAVDTQYF
TGCGCCAGCAGCTTTAGCGGGAGGGCCGTTGATACGCAGTATTTT
>-|13|-|TRBV4-3|TRBJ2-5
CASSRQVAETQYF
TGCGCCAGCAGCCGACAGGTTGCAGAGACCCAGTACTTC
>-|14|-|TRBV9|TRBJ1-1
CASGRDFMNTEAFF
TGTGCCAGCGGACGGGACTTCATGAACACTGAAGCTTTCTTT
>-|16|-|TRBV5-6|TRBJ1-2
CASSLLGGPLDYGYTF
TGTGCCAGCAGCTTGTTAGGGGGTCCCCTTGACTATGGCTACACCTTC
>-|15|-|TRBV4-3|TRBJ2-7
CASSQELAGIYEQYF
TGCGCCAGCAGCCAAGAGCTAGCAGGAATTTACGAGCAGTACTTC
>-|11|-|TRBV6-1|TRBJ1-1
CATTRNTEAFF
TGTGCCACCACTCGGAACACTGAAGCTTTCTTT
>TRBD1|14|-|TRBV2|TRBJ2-7
CAGYRDRVTYEQYF
TGTGCCGGGTACCGGGACAGGGTTACCTACGAGCAGTACTTC
>-|14|-|TRBV5-1|TRBJ2-3
CASRTYQGLDTQYF
TGCGCCAGCAGGACCTATCAGGGGTTGGATACGCAGTATTTT
>TRBD2|13|-|TRBV2|TRBJ2-7
CANGGGGATGQYF
TGTGCCAACGGCGGGGGGGGAGCTACGGGGCAGTACTTC
>TRBD2|18|-|TRBV29-1|TRBJ2-2
CSVMLERGGPRNTGELFF
TGCAGCGTGATGCTCGAGCGGGGGGGGCCCCGGAACACCGGGGAGCTGTTTTTT
>TRBD1|16|-|TRBV28|TRBJ1-3
CASSLWTGRIGNTIYF
TGTGCCAGCAGTTTGTGGACAGGACGGATTGGAAACACCATATATTTT
>TRBD2|13|-|TRBV10-3|TRBJ2-7
CAINDGRAHEQYF
TGTGCCATCAATGACGGGAGGGCCCACGAGCAGTACTTC
>TRBD1|17|-|TRBV18|TRBJ2-1
CASSPFTGQGPNNEQFF
TGTGCCAGCTCACCTTTCACCGGACAGGGACCCAACAATGAGCAGTTCTTC
>TRBD1|14|-|TRBV6-5|TRBJ1-6
CASSYGTGDSPLHF
TGTGCCAGCAGTTACGGGACAGGGGATTCACCCCTCCACTTT